This TCR beta chain was documented in a study of response to subunit inactivated influenza vaccine. This clonotype was found many times. Its antigen remains unidentified. Each CDR3 protein gets one entry after TCRdb re-called the RT-PCR reads with MiXCR. The table lists hundreds of thousands of distinct CDR3 sequences, 12% of them singletons. Findings and caveats of the study: Authors suggested few new T cells are recruited by each seasonal influenza vaccination.

This CDR3 is 15 amino acids long. The ends lost 5 bases at V and 7 bases at J; junction bases unmatched: 10. This clonotype was sampled from a man aged 45-60 years who received an inactivated influenza vaccine. The sequencing used PBMCs from blood, collected on the day of vaccination. The rearrangement joins TRBV12-3 or TRBV12-4 to TRBJ2-1, with 8 bases identical to TRBD2. CDR3 in amino acids: CASSRSGGGLNEQFF. The CDR3, as DNA: TGTGCCAGCAGTCGGAGCGGGGGAGGTTTAAATGAGCAGTTCTTC.